These 7 T cell receptor beta chains share one sample of origin, sequenced in a study of Ad26.COV2.S vaccination and SARS-CoV-2 variants (dated by TCRdb to the early 2020s). What this sample's treatment or condition label stands for: some 20 received Ad26.COV2.S at low or high dose, single or two shots; several received placebo; per-sample allocation not given. For vaccine and placebo recipients, repertoires were sequenced using samples collected on day 63 after the first injection. The library was prepared using the immunoSEQ multiplex PCR assay. Entries here come from immuneACCESS through TCRdb and include only in-frame sequences with V and J called. Some clones fail to appear in such tables; in the studies checked, an unresolved V gene covers under half of the shortfall, and the cause of the remainder is unknown. The sample table contains about 350,000 clones; only one count was recorded for 85% to 90% of them. Together, the top ten hold 5% of the sample.

This material consisted of peripheral blood, taken in a trial of Ad26.COV2.S vaccine versus placebo. Receptors originate from a person between 18 and 65 years old who received the Ad26.COV2.S COVID-19 vaccine or a placebo.

The V call is TRBV6-5, the J call TRBJ1-1; TRBD1 aligns across 10 bases. The CDR3 runs 15 residues. Per germline, CDR1 MNHEY and CDR2 SVGAGI. The J segment lost 3 bases and the V segment lost 4 bases, leaving 5 bases of the junction unmatched. CDR3 sequence reads: CASSSPGQGYTEAFF. The DNA for the CDR3 is TGTGCCAGCAGTTCTCCGGGACAGGGGTACACTGAAGCTTTCTTT.

This chain connects TRBV5-4 to TRBJ2-7; 15 nucleotides match TRBD2. The germline gives CDR1 SGHNT, CDR2 YYREEE (reference sequence). The CDR3 totals 18 residues. The junction had 8 bases not matched to a gene; V was cut back by 0 bases and J by 4 bases. CDR3 sequence (DNA): TGTGCCAGCAGCTTGGCCGGGACTAGCGGGGGGAGAAGGTACGAGCAGTACTTC. Its protein product is CASSLAGTSGGRRYEQYF.

In DNA, the CDR3 is TGCGCCAGCAGCTTGGCCGGGGTGGATAATTCACCCCTCCACTTT. It specifies CASSLAGVDNSPLHF. V and J are TRBV5-1 and TRBJ1-6, with unresolved D. Looked up from germline, CDR1 is SGHRS and CDR2 is YFSETQ. CDR3 size: 15 residues. The V gene lost 0 bases and the J gene lost 5 bases, with 9 bases spanning the gap.

The gene calls are TRBV18 and TRBJ1-1; 11 bases match TRBD1. Trimming at V came to 2 bases and at J to 5 bases, leaving 10 bases not matched to a gene. Per the germline V gene, CDR1 is KGHSH and CDR2 is LQKENI. The CDR3 runs to 17 residues. The CDR3 DNA sequence: TGTGCCAGCTCACCAACGGACAGGGGGCTACGGAGTACTGAAGCTTTCTTT. This codes for CASSPTDRGLRSTEAFF.

In the case of this clone: Other DNA sequences of this sample code for an identical CDR3. V is TRBV5-1 and J is TRBJ2-1; possible D gene TRBD1, 6 bases. The CDR3 is 15 residues long. Trimming took 1 base from V and 0 from J, leaving 8 bases between them. The germline V gene has CDR1 SGHRS and CDR2 YFSETQ. This CDR3 reads CASSLTGSSYNEQFF. As DNA, the CDR3 is TGCGCCAGCAGCTTGACAGGGAGCTCCTACAATGAGCAGTTCTTC.

The rearrangement links TRBV19 to TRBJ2-6; 7 bases are a match to TRBD1. V shed 4 bases, J shed 4 bases, and the junction held 7 bases outside the gene matches. Germline-derived CDR1 and CDR2 are LNHDA and SQIVND (reference sequence). CDR3 length: 16 amino acids. This CDR3 reads CASSTAGGDGANVLTF. The CDR3 nucleotides read TGTGCCAGTAGTACCGCAGGGGGTGACGGGGCCAACGTCCTGACTTTC.

This chain uses TRBV4-3 with TRBJ2-1; D call uncertain. Trimming pared 0 bases from V and 4 bases from J, leaving 7 bases between. Germline CDR1 is LGHNA and CDR2 is YSLEER. This CDR3 comprises 14 residues. The DNA for the CDR3 is TGCGCCAGCAGCCAAGACGACTTGTACAATGAGCAGTTCTTC. Residues: CASSQDDLYNEQFF.